The text below deals with one T cell receptor (beta chain). Antigen specificity is unknown. cDNA synthesis used the whole RNA isolate, giving expressed TCRB sequences. TCRdb keeps only in-frame clones here, not all; method: immunoSEQ multiplex PCR. In the table there are about 170,000 clones, approximately 8.4% of which are singletons. Central memory, naive, regulatory and stem cell-like memory CD4+ cells were sorted by CD45RO/CCR7/CD25/CD127/CD95/CD27. This entry comes from a study of beta chain features in type 1 diabetes. Study results and caveats: Within each of all four CD4+ subsets, Type 1 diabetes patients had TCRB CDR3s that were moderately but significantly shorter.

V lost 6 bases and J 2 bases, leaving 14 bases between the germline ends. The germline CDR1 and CDR2 sequences are MNHEY and SVGAGI. The CDR3 extends over 14 amino acids. The specimen sequenced was central memory CD4+ T cells from blood. This chain connects TRBV6-5 to TRBJ2-7; D may be TRBD1 (6 bases). The TCR sequence derives from a man aged 18 to 30 with type 1 diabetes. CDR3 loop: CASSSDRLAYEQYF. Written as DNA, the CDR3 is TGTGCCAGCAGCAGCGACAGGTTGGCCTACGAGCAGTACTTC.